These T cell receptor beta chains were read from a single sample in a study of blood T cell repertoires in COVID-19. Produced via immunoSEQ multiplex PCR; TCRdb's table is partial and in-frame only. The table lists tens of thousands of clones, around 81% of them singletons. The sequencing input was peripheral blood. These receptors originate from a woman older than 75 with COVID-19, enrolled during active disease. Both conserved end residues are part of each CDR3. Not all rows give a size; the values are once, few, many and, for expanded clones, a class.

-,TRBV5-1,CASSLVGQGVSYGYTF
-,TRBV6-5,CASTQMGGAYEQYF
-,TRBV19,CASSTLDRGRTEAFF
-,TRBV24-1,CATSPPYSNQPQHF
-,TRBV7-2,CASQNPGLAYNEQFF
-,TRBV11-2,CASSIGTSGNNEQFF
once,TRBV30,CALEPGQGHEQYF
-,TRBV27,CASSLYNEQFF
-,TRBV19,CASREDRNTEAFF
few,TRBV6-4,CASKSRWEGNSNQPQHF
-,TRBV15,CATSLRTGGTFF
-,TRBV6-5,CASATGLVQPQHF
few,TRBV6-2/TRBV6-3,CASSFRAGELQETQYF
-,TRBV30,CAWRSLRGNTEAFF
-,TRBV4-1,CASSQPGQPDQPQHF
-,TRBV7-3,CASSLKVRTSGRIISGANVLTF
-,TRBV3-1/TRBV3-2,CASSQGGMNTEAFF
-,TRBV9,CASSVGTGESQPQHF
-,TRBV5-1,CASSLGQGSGNEQFF
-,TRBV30,CAWGRPSGGPYTDTQYF
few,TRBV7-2,CASSSRLAVSYEQYF
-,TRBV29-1,CSVSTSLEQYF
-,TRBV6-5,CASSYTWGNEQYF
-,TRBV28,CASSFGDVGVAGTYEQYF
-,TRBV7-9,CASSFYRAAGNTIYF
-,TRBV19,CASSPTGNSNYGYTF
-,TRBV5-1,CASSPGQGVGTEAFF
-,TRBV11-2,CASSVGQLDGYTF
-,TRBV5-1,CASSLFQGTSGTTGELFF
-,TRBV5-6,CASSLAGNSYEQYF
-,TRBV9,CASSVDQTVGYEQYF
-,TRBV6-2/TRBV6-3,CASSSKGRAGGTGELFF
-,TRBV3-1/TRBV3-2,CASSQDLGGRGVNEQFF
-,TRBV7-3,CASSPAGFNEQFF
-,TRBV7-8,CASSSTVNYGYTF
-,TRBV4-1,CASSQERTNQETQYF
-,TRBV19,CASSIGSGSGELFF
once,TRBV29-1,CSALSGRNHNEQFF
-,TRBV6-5,CASRLPTDTQYF
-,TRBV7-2,CASSLSVSTTYEQYF
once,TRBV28,CASRRITGSSYEQYF
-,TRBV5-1,CASSPKDHREPGELFF
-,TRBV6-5,CASTKGLYNSPLHF
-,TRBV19,CASSMDTGPRYGYTF
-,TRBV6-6,CASSHPHDRDYGYTF
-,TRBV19,CASSRTSGTTDTQYF
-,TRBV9,CASSVSLAGWGRRQETQYF
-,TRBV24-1,CATSDPTSGRGEQFF
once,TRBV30,CAWSVGADREQYF
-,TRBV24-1,CATSALQDNINEQFF
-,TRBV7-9,CASSPHGQAFSGNTIYF
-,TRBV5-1,CASSPQQGRLTNEKLFF
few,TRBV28,CASSLGGGTEAFF
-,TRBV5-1,CASSLGRGRAYEQYF